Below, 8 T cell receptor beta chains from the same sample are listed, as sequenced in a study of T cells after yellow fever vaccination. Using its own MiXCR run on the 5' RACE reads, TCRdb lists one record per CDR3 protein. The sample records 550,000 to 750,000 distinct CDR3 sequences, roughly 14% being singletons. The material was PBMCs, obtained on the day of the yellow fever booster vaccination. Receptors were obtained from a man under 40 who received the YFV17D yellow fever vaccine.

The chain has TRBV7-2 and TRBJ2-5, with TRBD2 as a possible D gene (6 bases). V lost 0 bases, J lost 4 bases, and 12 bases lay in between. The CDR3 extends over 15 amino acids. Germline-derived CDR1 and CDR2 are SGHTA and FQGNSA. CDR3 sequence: CASSLAAGNGETQYF. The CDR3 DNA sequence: TGTGCCAGCAGCTTAGCGGCGGGGAATGGAGAGACCCAGTACTTC.

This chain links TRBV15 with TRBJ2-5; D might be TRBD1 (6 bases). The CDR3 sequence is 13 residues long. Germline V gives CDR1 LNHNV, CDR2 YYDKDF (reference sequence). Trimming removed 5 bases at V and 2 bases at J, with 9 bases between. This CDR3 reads CATSRTVQETQYF. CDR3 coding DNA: TGTGCCACCAGCCGGACAGTACAAGAGACCCAGTACTTC.

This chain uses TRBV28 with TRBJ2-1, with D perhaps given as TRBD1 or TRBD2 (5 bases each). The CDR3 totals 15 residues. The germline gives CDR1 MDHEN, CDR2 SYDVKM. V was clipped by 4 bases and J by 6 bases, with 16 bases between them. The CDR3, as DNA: TGTGCCAGCAGTTCCGTTAGGGACCAGGGCAATGAGCAGTTCTTC. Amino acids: CASSSVRDQGNEQFF.

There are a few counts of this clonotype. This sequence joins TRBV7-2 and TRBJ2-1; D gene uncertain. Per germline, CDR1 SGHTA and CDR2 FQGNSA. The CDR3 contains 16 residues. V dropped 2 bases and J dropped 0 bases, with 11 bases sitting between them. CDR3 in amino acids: CASSLRSSVSYNEQFF. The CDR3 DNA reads TGTGCCAGCAGCTTAAGGTCGTCAGTCTCCTACAATGAGCAGTTCTTC.

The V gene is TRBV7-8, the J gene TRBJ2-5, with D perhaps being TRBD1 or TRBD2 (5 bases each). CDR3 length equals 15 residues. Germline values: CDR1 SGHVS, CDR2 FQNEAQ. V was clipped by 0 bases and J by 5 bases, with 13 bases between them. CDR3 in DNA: TGTGCCAGCAGCTTAGCGTTCGGGGCGTGGGAGACCCAGTACTTC. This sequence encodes CASSLAFGAWETQYF. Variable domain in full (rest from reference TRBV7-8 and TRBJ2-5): GAGVSQSPRYKVAKRGQDVALRCDPISGHVSLFWYQQALGQGPEFLTYFQNEAQLDKSGLPSDRFFAERPEGSVSTLKIQRTQQEDSAVYLCASSLAFGAWETQYFGPGTRLLVL.

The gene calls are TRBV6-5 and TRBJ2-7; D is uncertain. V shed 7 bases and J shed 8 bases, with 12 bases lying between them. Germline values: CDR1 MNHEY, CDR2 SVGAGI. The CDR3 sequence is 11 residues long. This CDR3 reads CASTYSAKQYF. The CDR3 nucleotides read TGTGCCAGCACCTACAGTGCTAAGCAGTACTTC.

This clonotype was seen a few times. CDR3 region: CASSYSISGLANEKLFF. CDR3 DNA sequence: TGTGCCAGCAGTTACTCGATATCGGGACTGGCTAATGAAAAACTGTTTTTT. This chain uses TRBV6-5 with TRBJ1-4; perhaps TRBD1 as D (5 bases). This CDR3 has 17 residues. V was shortened by 0 bases and J by 3 bases, with 14 bases between the two germline ends. Germline assignment: CDR1 MNHEY and CDR2 SVGAGI.

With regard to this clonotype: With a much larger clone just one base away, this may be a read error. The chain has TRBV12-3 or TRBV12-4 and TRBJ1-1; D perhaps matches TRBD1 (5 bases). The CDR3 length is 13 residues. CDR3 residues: CASRLPGLGEDFF. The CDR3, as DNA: TGTGCCAGCAGACTGCCAGGGCTAGGTGAAGATTTCTTT.